A selection of T cell receptor beta chains follows, all from one sample in a study of blood T cell repertoires in COVID-19. Clones were sequenced by immunoSEQ multiplex PCR, and TCRdb holds only the in-frame ones, with some missing. The profile covers about 100,000 clones, with around four fifths appearing a single time and roughly 13% taken by the ten largest. The sequencing input was peripheral blood. Receptors were obtained from a man in his fifties or sixties with active or convalescent COVID-19. CDR3s include the opening cysteine and the closing phenylalanine or tryptophan. D genes are given only for firm matches. The size field is filled for only some rows; it gives once, few, many or a size class.

-	TRBV5-4	-	TRBJ2-7	TGTGCCGGATCCGACGCTCGAGGGGGTAACGAGCAGTACTTC	CAGSDARGGNEQYF
-	TRBV7-2	TRBD2	TRBJ2-5	TGTGCCAGCAGCTCCGCCGGGCTAGCGGGAGGGTTAAGCCAAGAGACCCAGTACTTC	CASSSAGLAGGLSQETQYF
-	TRBV7-3	TRBD1	TRBJ2-6	TGTGCCAGCAGCTGGACAGGGAAAAACGCTGGGGCCAACGTCCTGACTTTC	CASSWTGKNAGANVLTF
-	TRBV6-5	TRBD1	TRBJ1-5	TGTGCCAGCAGTTCCGACAGGGACAATCAGCCCCAGCATTTT	CASSSDRDNQPQHF
once	TRBV10-1	TRBD1	TRBJ2-3	TGCGCCACCGGACAGGCTGTTTCGGATACGCAGTATTTT	CATGQAVSDTQYF
-	TRBV19	TRBD2	TRBJ2-3	TGTGCCAGTAGCAGGACTAGCGGAGGCACAGATACGCAGTATTTT	CASSRTSGGTDTQYF
-	TRBV6-1	-	TRBJ1-2	TGTGCCAGCAGTGAACAGGGCGTTGGGTATGGCTACACCTTC	CASSEQGVGYGYTF
-	TRBV19	TRBD1	TRBJ1-5	TGTGCCAGTAGTAGCCGGGACAGAGACCCCTTTTATAGCAATCAGCCCCAGCATTTT	CASSSRDRDPFYSNQPQHF
-	TRBV21-1	-	TRBJ1-4	TGTGCCAGCAGCAAAAGTGTCCGTCGGGAAAAACTGTTTTTT	CASSKSVRREKLFF
-	TRBV6-1	-	TRBJ2-7	TGTGCCAGCAGTGAATTTGGCAGCGAGCAGTACTTC	CASSEFGSEQYF
-	TRBV18	TRBD2	TRBJ2-2	TGTGCCAGCTCACAGACTAGCGGGGCGAACACCGGGGAGCTGTTTTTT	CASSQTSGANTGELFF
-	TRBV15	-	TRBJ1-5	TGTGCCACCAGCACTATCAATCAGCCCCAGCATTTT	CATSTINQPQHF
-	TRBV19	-	TRBJ2-1	TGTGCCACGCAGGCAGGGTACAATGAGCAGTTCTTC	CATQAGYNEQFF
few	TRBV27	-	TRBJ1-5	TGTGCCAGCAGTTGGAGGGAAAATCAGCCCCAGCATTTT	CASSWRENQPQHF
once	TRBV6-5	TRBD1	TRBJ2-6	TGTGCCAGCAGTTACCAGGGGGCAGGGGCCAACGTCCTGACTTTC	CASSYQGAGANVLTF
-	TRBV5-1	TRBD2	TRBJ2-1	TGCGCCAGCAGCCCTCGCACTAGCGAAAGCTCCTACAATGAGCAGTTCTTC	CASSPRTSESSYNEQFF
-	TRBV30	-	TRBJ2-7	TGTGCCTGGAGTCATTTAGGGACACGTAGCTCCTACGAGCAGTACTTC	CAWSHLGTRSSYEQYF
-	TRBV6-5	TRBD1	TRBJ1-2	TGTGCCAGCAGACCGGACAGGGACTATGGCTACACCTTC	CASRPDRDYGYTF
once	TRBV25-1	-	TRBJ2-3	TGTGCCAGCAGTTCGGAGGATACGCAGTATTTT	CASSSEDTQYF
few	TRBV30	TRBD2	TRBJ2-7	TGTGCCTGCATACTAGCGGGAGTCGACGAGCAGTACTTC	CACILAGVDEQYF
once	TRBV19	-	TRBJ1-2	TGTGCCAGTAGTCGAGGGCCGGCGAACTATGGCTACACCTTC	CASSRGPANYGYTF
few	TRBV30	TRBD1	TRBJ2-7	TGTGCCTGGAATAAACCGGGACAGGGGGCTCACGAGCAGTACTTC	CAWNKPGQGAHEQYF
-	TRBV19	-	TRBJ2-1	TGTGCCAGTCTACGGCATTCAGGAGGTGTGGCGTCCTACAATGAGCAGTTCTTC	CASLRHSGGVASYNEQFF
-	TRBV5-1	TRBD1	TRBJ1-1	TGCGCCAGCAGCGCAACCGGGACAGGGAGCACTGAAGCTTTCTTT	CASSATGTGSTEAFF
-	TRBV11-3	-	TRBJ2-3	TGTGCCAGCAGCCCCACGTACGGGATTACAGATACGCAGTATTTT	CASSPTYGITDTQYF
-	TRBV5-1	TRBD1	TRBJ2-5	TGCGCCAGCAGCTTCCAGGGGGCTAGGGAGACCCAGTACTTC	CASSFQGARETQYF
-	TRBV11-2	TRBD1	TRBJ1-2	TGTGCCAGCAGCCCCGGGACAGCTGTCTATGGCTACACCTTC	CASSPGTAVYGYTF
-	TRBV30	TRBD2	TRBJ2-1	TGTGCCTGGAGTGTACGGGGGGGTTTCCAGAATGAGCAGTTCTTC	CAWSVRGGFQNEQFF
-	TRBV29-1	-	TRBJ1-2	TGCAGCGTAAAGACACCTTATGGCTACACCTTC	CSVKTPYGYTF
-	TRBV5-1	-	TRBJ2-2	TGCGCCAGCAGCTTCGCCGGTTCGTTGAACACCGGGGAGCTGTTTTTT	CASSFAGSLNTGELFF
large	TRBV28	-	TRBJ1-1	TGTGCCAGCATCCGGACTGAAGCTTTCTTT	CASIRTEAFF
-	TRBV29-1	-	TRBJ1-2	TGCAGCGGCACCTCGGATGGGGCCTATGGCTACACCTTC	CSGTSDGAYGYTF
once	TRBV6-5	-	TRBJ2-6	TGTGCCAGCAGTTACTCGAGGGCCTCTGGGGCCAACGTCCTGACTTTC	CASSYSRASGANVLTF
-	TRBV19	-	TRBJ1-2	TGTGCCAGTAGTATCCCCAGCTATGGCTACACCTTC	CASSIPSYGYTF
-	TRBV28	-	TRBJ2-7	TGTGCCAGCAGTTTTTCCCCAGGGTCTAGCGAGCAGTACTTC	CASSFSPGSSEQYF
-	TRBV5-1	TRBD1	TRBJ1-2	TGCGCCAGCAGCTTGGTCCAGGGGGAGGGCTACACCTTC	CASSLVQGEGYTF
once	TRBV5-1	TRBD2	TRBJ2-1	TGCGCCAGCAGCTTGCGGTCCCTAGCGGGAGAAGGGTACAATGAGCAGTTCTTC	CASSLRSLAGEGYNEQFF
-	TRBV5-8	TRBD1	TRBJ1-6	TGTGCCAGCAGGGACAGGGGAAATTCACCCCTCCACTTT	CASRDRGNSPLHF
-	TRBV2	-	TRBJ1-3	TGTGCCAGCAGTGGGGACATCTCTGGAAACACCATATATTTT	CASSGDISGNTIYF
-	TRBV7-9	-	TRBJ2-2	TGTGCCAGCAGCTTAGGGTTATATGGCGGGACTAACACCGGGGAGCTGTTTTTT	CASSLGLYGGTNTGELFF